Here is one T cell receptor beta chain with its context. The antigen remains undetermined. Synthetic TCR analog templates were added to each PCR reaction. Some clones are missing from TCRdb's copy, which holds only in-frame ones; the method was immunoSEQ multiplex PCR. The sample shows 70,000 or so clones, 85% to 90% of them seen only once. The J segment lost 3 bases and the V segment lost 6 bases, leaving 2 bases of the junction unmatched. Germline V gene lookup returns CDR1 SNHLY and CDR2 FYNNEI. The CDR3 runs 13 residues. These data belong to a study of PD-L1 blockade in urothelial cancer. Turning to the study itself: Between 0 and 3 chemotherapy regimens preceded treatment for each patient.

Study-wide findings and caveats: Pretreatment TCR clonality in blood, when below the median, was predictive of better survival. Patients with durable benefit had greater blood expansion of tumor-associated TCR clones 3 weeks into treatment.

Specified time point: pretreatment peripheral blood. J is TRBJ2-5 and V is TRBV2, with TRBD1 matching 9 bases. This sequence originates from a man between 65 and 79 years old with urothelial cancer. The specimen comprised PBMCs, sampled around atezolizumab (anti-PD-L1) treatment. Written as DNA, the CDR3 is TGTGCCAGCAGGAGGACAGGGGAAGAGACCCAGTACTTC. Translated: CASRRTGEETQYF.